This TCR beta chain was found in a study of shared clonotypes between healthy human individuals. Study-wide results and caveats: An anticipated effect of sequencing depth on clonotype sharing among donors was recognized. Naive CD4 clonotypes were shared across several donors at roughly 5.3%.

This clone was seen a single time. The antigen is undetermined. A CD45RA-negative memory subset and a CD45RA+ naive subset were separated from the CD4+ cells. Trimming stripped 5 bases from V and 6 bases from J, with 14 bases between. The CDR3 is 13 residues long. CDR1 is SGHTA, CDR2 FQGNSA, per germline. DNA at about 210 ng, some 31,000 T cell genomes, went into sorted-subset replicate PCRs. Using immunoSEQ multiplex PCR, the repertoire was profiled, and TCRdb retains in-frame clones only, with some absent. This table holds around 700,000 clones, about three quarters found once. Sequencing was carried out using memory CD4+ T cells sorted from blood. The sample's subset: CD45RA-negative fraction. The TCR comes from a woman in her 30s in good health. The V gene is TRBV7-2, the J gene TRBJ2-7; possibly TRBD1 or TRBD2 for D (5 bases each). The CDR3 DNA sequence: TGTGCCAGCAGCCGTGACAAGAGGGGCGAGCAGTACTTC. Translating it yields CASSRDKRGEQYF.